This T cell receptor beta chain stems from a study of response to subunit inactivated influenza vaccine. This CDR3 comprises 16 residues. Germline-derived CDR1 and CDR2 are LGHNA and YSLEER. The V segment lost 0 bases and the J segment 10 bases; nucleotides outside the gene matches: 12. Study outcomes and limitations: Authors proposed each seasonal influenza vaccination draws in few new T cells.

TCRdb recomputed calls from the RT-PCR reads with MiXCR, one row per CDR3 protein. The sample includes more than 600,000 distinct CDR3 sequences, about 18% of them seen just once. This clonotype was seen at least ten times. Its antigen is unknown. V is TRBV4-3 and J is TRBJ2-1; 7 positions agree with TRBD2. The source was PBMCs from blood, collected about 5 days after vaccination. The TCR sequence derives from a man between 50 and 59 years old who received an inactivated influenza vaccine. The CDR3 here is CASSQEGGLTPIEQFF. The CDR3 coding sequence is TGCGCCAGCAGCCAAGAGGGGGGACTAACCCCCATCGAGCAGTTCTTC.